This T cell receptor (beta chain) emerged from a study of blood T cell repertoires in COVID-19. The protocol was immunoSEQ multiplex PCR, while the TCRdb copy is restricted to in-frame clones and leaves out a portion. The data hold 250,000 to 350,000 clones, with roughly 90% observed a single time. The CDR3 is made up of 13 amino acids. The V gene lost 7 bases and the J gene lost 5 bases, with 14 bases spanning the gap. Germline assignment: CDR1 MNHEY and CDR2 SVGAGI. The source of this sequence is a woman in her seventies with COVID-19, enrolled during active disease. The chain has TRBV6-5 and TRBJ1-1; tentatively, D is TRBD1 (5 bases). Sequenced material: peripheral blood. The DNA of the CDR3 is TGTGCCAGCACCCTAGGGGTAGGGACTGAAGCTTTCTTT. Amino acid sequence: CASTLGVGTEAFF.